The 18 T cell receptor beta chains reported below all come from one sample, sequenced in a study of beta chain features in type 1 diabetes. Sequencing targeted expressed TCRB transcripts, as all isolated RNA had been reverse transcribed. The data were produced by immunoSEQ multiplex PCR, yet TCRdb's version contains in-frame clones alone and is incomplete. The sample carries hundreds of thousands of clones, 11% recorded once. The sample was naive CD4+ T cells from blood. Receptors originate from a woman in her twenties or thirties in good health.

This clone has only a few counts. The chain is built from TRBV29-1 and TRBJ2-3; TRBD1 aligns across 7 bases. V gave up 3 bases and J gave up 0 bases; unmatched junction bases: 12. The CDR3 runs to 17 residues. Germline V CDR1 and CDR2: SQVTM, ANQGSEA. The CDR3 region is CSVDPGQRKPSTDTQYF. CDR3 in DNA: TGCAGCGTTGACCCGGGACAGAGAAAACCTAGCACAGATACGCAGTATTTT.

A few counts support this clone. J is TRBJ2-7 and V is TRBV6-1; 8 bases line up with TRBD2. The CDR3 totals 14 residues. Germline CDR1 reads MNHNS; CDR2 reads SASEGT. V gave up 3 bases and J gave up 3 bases; unmatched junction bases: 4. For the CDR3, the DNA is TGTGCCAGCAGTGATAGTGGGACTAGCTACGAGCAGTACTTC. The encoded protein is CASSDSGTSYEQYF.

This clone was observed a handful of times. A read error may produce the germline difference seen at one junction end. Other DNA sequences in this sample translate to the same CDR3. This chain connects TRBV6-1 to TRBJ2-3, with D tentatively TRBD1 (5 bases). Germline V CDR1 and CDR2: MNHNS, SASEGT. This CDR3 region has 14 residues. This CDR3 reads CASSEGAGTDTQYF. DNA for the CDR3: TGTGCCAGCAGCGAAGGGGCAGGCACAGATACGCAGTATTTT.

The rearrangement links TRBV5-1 to TRBJ2-1, with 8 bases lining up with TRBD2. V was pared by 0 bases and J by 3 bases, with 14 bases of the junction left unmatched. This CDR3 has 19 residues. Germline loops: CDR1 SGHRS, CDR2 YFSETQ. The CDR3 sequence: CASSLAPAGDPPVYNEQFF. The CDR3 region has the DNA TGCGCCAGCAGCTTGGCCCCAGCGGGAGACCCCCCAGTCTACAATGAGCAGTTCTTC.

This clone was picked up a small number of times. The chain joins TRBV4-1 to TRBJ2-1; 11 bases map to TRBD2. The V segment lost 6 bases and the J segment 8 bases; nucleotides outside the gene matches: 9. The CDR3 length is 15 residues. Germline CDR1 reads MGHRA; CDR2 reads YSYEKL. CDR3 DNA sequence: TGCGCCAGCAGGTATCTGACTAGCGGGATCTATGAGCAGTTCTTC. Its protein is CASRYLTSGIYEQFF.

This clone showed up just a few times. The chain is built from TRBV4-3 and TRBJ2-3; D call uncertain. This CDR3 has 13 amino acids. Germline V gives CDR1 LGHNA, CDR2 YSLEER. The V end was cut by 0 bases, the J end by 3 bases, with 4 bases between. This CDR3 is CASSQDTTDTQYF. The CDR3 DNA is TGCGCCAGCAGCCAAGATACAACAGATACGCAGTATTTT.

This clone was seen a few times. V and J are TRBV11-2 and TRBJ2-7, with 7 nucleotides matching TRBD1. In germline, CDR1 is SGHAT, CDR2 FQNNGV. The CDR3 is 13 residues long. V shed 5 bases, J shed 2 bases, and the junction held 3 bases outside the gene matches. CDR3 DNA sequence: TGTGCCAGCAGCCGGGACAGTGCCTACGAGCAGTACTTC. This sequence encodes CASSRDSAYEQYF. The complete variable domain, with remaining parts taken from reference TRBV11-2 and TRBJ2-7, reads EAGVAQSPRYKIIEKRQSVAFWCNPISGHATLYWYQQILGQGPKLLIQFQNNGVVDDSQLPKDRFSAERLKGVDSTLKIQPAKLEDSAVYLCASSRDSAYEQYFGPGTRLTVT.

This clone came up a few times. V is TRBV7-2 and J is TRBJ1-5; tentatively, D is TRBD1 (5 bases). Germline assignment: CDR1 SGHTA and CDR2 FQGNSA. Trimming took off 4 bases at V and 9 bases at J, with 10 bases between the two ends. This CDR3 is 12 amino acids long. The CDR3 DNA reads as TGTGCCAGCAGCTCTCCCACAGGGCCCCAGCATTTT. Its protein product is CASSSPTGPQHF.

This clone was picked up a small number of times. The chain couples TRBV9 to TRBJ2-3; D is ambiguous. Trimming left V 0 bases short and J 3 bases short, with 5 bases between. CDR1 is SGDLS, CDR2 YYNGEE, per germline. This CDR3 region has 13 residues. The CDR3: CASSVAQTDTQYF. The CDR3 coding sequence is TGTGCCAGCAGCGTAGCACAGACAGATACGCAGTATTTT.

The chain combines TRBV30 with TRBJ2-6; 9 nucleotides align to TRBD1. Germline CDR1 reads GTSNPN; CDR2 reads SVGIG (reference sequence). V lost 3 bases, J lost 1 base, and 7 bases stayed unmatched. This CDR3 region has 17 residues. CDR3 coding DNA: TGTGCCTGGAGCACTGGGACAGGGATTTCTGGGGCCAACGTCCTGACTTTC. This gives the protein CAWSTGTGISGANVLTF.

This clone has only a few counts. The rearrangement joins TRBV7-6 to TRBJ2-3, with 10 positions matching TRBD1. Looked up from germline, CDR1 is SGHVS and CDR2 is FNYEAQ. V lost 3 bases and J lost 7; bases outside the gene matches: 16. The CDR3 runs 18 residues. CDR3 sequence: CASSLTGGRLAVGNTQYF. The CDR3 DNA reads as TGTGCCAGCAGCTTGACAGGGGGCAGGCTAGCGGTCGGAAATACGCAGTATTTT.

The rearrangement links TRBV19 to TRBJ1-1; TRBD1 matches at 9 bases. Germline CDR1 reads LNHDA; CDR2 reads SQIVND (reference sequence). After removal of 3 bases from V and 7 bases from J, the junction contained 9 bases not matched to a gene. The CDR3 consists of 15 residues. The CDR3 loop reads CASSIPGQGYGEAFF. In DNA, the CDR3 is TGTGCCAGTAGTATTCCGGGACAGGGATACGGTGAAGCTTTCTTT.

The V gene is TRBV7-2, the J gene TRBJ2-1, with D possibly being TRBD2 (5 bases). CDR1 is SGHTA and CDR2 is FQGNSA in the germline V gene. The germline V and J ends were trimmed by 3 bases and 9 bases, with 9 bases remaining between them. CDR3 length: 12 residues. The CDR3 loop is CASSFSEAEQFF. In DNA, the CDR3 is TGTGCCAGCAGCTTTAGCGAGGCTGAGCAGTTCTTC.

The chain employs TRBV28 and TRBJ2-1; 8 bases map to TRBD2. This CDR3 is built from 17 residues. The germline V gene has CDR1 MDHEN and CDR2 SYDVKM. V dropped 4 bases and J dropped 4; count of bases not matched to a gene: 12. CDR3 coding DNA: TGTGCCAGCAGTTGGGGTTCGGGAGGGGAGGGTTACAATGAGCAGTTCTTC. Protein product: CASSWGSGGEGYNEQFF.

The V and J genes are TRBV7-2 and TRBJ2-3, with D tentatively TRBD2 (5 bases). This CDR3 region has 13 residues. V was trimmed by 2 bases and J by 2 bases, leaving 5 bases between them. Germline values: CDR1 SGHTA, CDR2 FQGNSA. CDR3 in DNA: TGTGCCAGCAGCTTACGGGACACAGATACGCAGTATTTT. It translates to CASSLRDTDTQYF.

This chain links TRBV5-6 with TRBJ2-6; D not resolved. The CDR3 totals 15 residues. Germline V lookup: CDR1 SGHDT, CDR2 YYEEEE. V shed 0 bases and J shed 3 bases, with 7 bases lying between them. CDR3 nucleotides: TGTGCCAGCAGCTTGGCAGGATTTGGGGCCAACGTCCTGACTTTC. It codes for CASSLAGFGANVLTF.

This clone was found a few times. The V and J genes are TRBV13 and TRBJ1-1; 11 nucleotides align to TRBD1. In germline, CDR1 is PRHDT, CDR2 FYEKMQ (reference sequence). V gave up 4 bases and J gave up 0 bases; unmatched junction bases: 7. The CDR3 length is 17 residues. DNA for the CDR3: TGTGCCAGCAGCTATTGGACAGGGGGCGCCATGAACACTGAAGCTTTCTTT. It is translated as CASSYWTGGAMNTEAFF.

The chain carries TRBV30 and TRBJ2-5; 8 positions agree with TRBD1. Germline CDR1 is GTSNPN and CDR2 is SVGIG (reference sequence). The ends lost 4 bases at V and 2 bases at J; junction bases unmatched: 3. The CDR3 has 13 residues. CDR3 DNA sequence: TGTGCCTGGACCTACAGGGGGCAAGAGACCCAGTACTTC. Amino acid sequence: CAWTYRGQETQYF. Combining the CDR3 with reference TRBV30 and TRBJ2-5 gives the whole variable domain SQTIHQWPATLVQPVGSPLSLECTVEGTSNPNLYWYRQAAGRGLQLLFYSVGIGQISSEVPQNLSASRPQDRQFILSSKKLLLSDSGFYLCAWTYRGQETQYFGPGTRLLVL.